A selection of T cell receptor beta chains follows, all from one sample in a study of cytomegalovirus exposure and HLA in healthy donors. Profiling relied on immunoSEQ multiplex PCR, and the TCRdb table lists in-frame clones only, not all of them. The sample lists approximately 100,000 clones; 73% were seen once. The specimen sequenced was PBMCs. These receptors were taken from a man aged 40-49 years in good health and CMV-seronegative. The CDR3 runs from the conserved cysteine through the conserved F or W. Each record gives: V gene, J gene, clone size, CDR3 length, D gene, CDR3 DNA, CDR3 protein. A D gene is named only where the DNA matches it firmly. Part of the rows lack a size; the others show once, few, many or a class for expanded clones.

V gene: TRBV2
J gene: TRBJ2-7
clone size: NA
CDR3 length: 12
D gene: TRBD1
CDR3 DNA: TGTGCCAGCACGAGGACAGGGGACGAGCAGTACTTC
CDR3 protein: CASTRTGDEQYF

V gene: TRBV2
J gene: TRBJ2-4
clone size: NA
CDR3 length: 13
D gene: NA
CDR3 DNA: TGTGCCAGCAGTGAGGCCCTTCGAAACATTCAGTACTTC
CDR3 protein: CASSEALRNIQYF

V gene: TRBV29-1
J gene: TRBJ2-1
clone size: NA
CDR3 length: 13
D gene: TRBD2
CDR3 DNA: TGCAGCGTTGACCACGGGGGGGTTAGGGAGCAGTTCTTC
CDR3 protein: CSVDHGGVREQFF

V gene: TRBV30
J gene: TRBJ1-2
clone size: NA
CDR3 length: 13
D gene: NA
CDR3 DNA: TGTGCCTGGAGTGTGAAAGGAGCTGATGGCTACACCTTC
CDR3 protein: CAWSVKGADGYTF

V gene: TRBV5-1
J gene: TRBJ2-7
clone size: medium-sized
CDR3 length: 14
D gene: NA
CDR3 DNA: TGCGCCAGCAGCTTGGAAGCAGGCTACTACGAGCAGTACTTC
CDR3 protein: CASSLEAGYYEQYF

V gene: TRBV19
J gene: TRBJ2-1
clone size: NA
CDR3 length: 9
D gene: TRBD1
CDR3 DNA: TGTGCCAGGGACAGGGAGCAGTTCTTC
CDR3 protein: CARDREQFF

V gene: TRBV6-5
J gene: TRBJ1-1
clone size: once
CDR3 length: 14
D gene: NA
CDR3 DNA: TGTGCCAGCAGTTATAGGGGCGGGAGCACTGAAGCTTTCTTT
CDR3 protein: CASSYRGGSTEAFF

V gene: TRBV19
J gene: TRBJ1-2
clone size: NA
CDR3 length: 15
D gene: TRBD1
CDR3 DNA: TGTGCCAGTAGAGACAAGACCGGGACAGCGGGTGGCTACACCTTC
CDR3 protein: CASRDKTGTAGGYTF

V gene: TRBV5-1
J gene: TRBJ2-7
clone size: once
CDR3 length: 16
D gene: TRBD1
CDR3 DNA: TGCGCCAGCACCTTCAGTACAGGGGAAATTGCCTACGAGCAGTACTTC
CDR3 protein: CASTFSTGEIAYEQYF

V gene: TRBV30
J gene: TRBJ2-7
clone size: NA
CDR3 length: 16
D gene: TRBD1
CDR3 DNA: TGTGCCTGGAGCCCACTGCCCGGACAGGGATCCCACGAGCAGTACTTC
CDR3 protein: CAWSPLPGQGSHEQYF

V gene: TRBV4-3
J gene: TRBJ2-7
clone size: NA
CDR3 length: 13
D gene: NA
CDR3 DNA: TGCGCCAGCAGCCAAGTCCGTAATTACGAGCAGTACTTC
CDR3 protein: CASSQVRNYEQYF

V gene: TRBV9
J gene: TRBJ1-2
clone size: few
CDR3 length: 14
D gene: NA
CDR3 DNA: TGTGCCAGCAGCGAGGGCGGGGCAGGCCTAGACTACACCTTC
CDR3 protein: CASSEGGAGLDYTF

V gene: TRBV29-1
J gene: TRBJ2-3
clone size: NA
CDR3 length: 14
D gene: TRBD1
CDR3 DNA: TGCAGCGTTGAACCGGGGACAGGACGAGGTACGCAGTATTTT
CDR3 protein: CSVEPGTGRGTQYF

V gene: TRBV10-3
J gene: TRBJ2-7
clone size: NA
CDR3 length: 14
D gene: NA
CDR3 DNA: TGTGCCATCAGTGAGTCGGAGGGGTTGGGTGAGCAGTACTTC
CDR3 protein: CAISESEGLGEQYF

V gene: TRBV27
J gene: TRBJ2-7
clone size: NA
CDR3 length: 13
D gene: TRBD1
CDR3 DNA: TGTGCCAGCAGTTTCCGGGACAGCTACGAGCAGTACTTC
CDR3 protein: CASSFRDSYEQYF

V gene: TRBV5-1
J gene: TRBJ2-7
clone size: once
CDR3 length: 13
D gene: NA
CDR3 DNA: TGCGCCAGCAGCTTGGAGTGGGCCTTCGAGCAGTACTTC
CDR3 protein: CASSLEWAFEQYF

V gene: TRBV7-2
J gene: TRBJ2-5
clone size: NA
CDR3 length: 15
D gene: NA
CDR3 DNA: TGTGCCAGCAGCTTAGTTGGCAGCCGGGATTCTACCCAGTACTTC
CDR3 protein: CASSLVGSRDSTQYF

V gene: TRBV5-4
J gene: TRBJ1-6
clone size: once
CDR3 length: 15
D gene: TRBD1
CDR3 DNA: TGTGCCAGCAGCGCCCGACAGGGAAATAATTCACCCCTCCACTTT
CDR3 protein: CASSARQGNNSPLHF

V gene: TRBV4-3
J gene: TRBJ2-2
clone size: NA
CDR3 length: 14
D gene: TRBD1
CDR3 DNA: TGCGCCAGCAGCCGGAGACAGGGGGGCGGGGAGCTGTTTTTT
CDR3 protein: CASSRRQGGGELFF

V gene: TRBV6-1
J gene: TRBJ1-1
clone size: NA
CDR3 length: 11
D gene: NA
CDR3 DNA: TGTGCCAGCAGTAATCCAAAAGAGGCTTTCTTT
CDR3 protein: CASSNPKEAFF

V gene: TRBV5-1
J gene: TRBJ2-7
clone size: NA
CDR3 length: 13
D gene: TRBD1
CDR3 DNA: TGCGCCTGCTCCGGGACAGGGGGCTACGAGCAGTACTTC
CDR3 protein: CACSGTGGYEQYF

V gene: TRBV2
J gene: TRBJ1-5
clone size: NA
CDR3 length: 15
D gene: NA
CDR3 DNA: TGTGCCAGCAGTCGACAGGCCTATAGCAATCAGCCCCAGCATTTT
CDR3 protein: CASSRQAYSNQPQHF

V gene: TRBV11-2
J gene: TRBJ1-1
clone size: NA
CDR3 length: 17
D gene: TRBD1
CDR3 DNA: TGTGCCAGCAGCTTTCCCGGGACAGGGAAAAGGAACACTGAAGCTTTCTTT
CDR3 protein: CASSFPGTGKRNTEAFF

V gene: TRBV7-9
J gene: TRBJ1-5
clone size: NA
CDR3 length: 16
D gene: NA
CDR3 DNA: TGTGCCAGCAGCTTACACGCGACAGGAGGCAATCAGCCCCAGCATTTT
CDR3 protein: CASSLHATGGNQPQHF

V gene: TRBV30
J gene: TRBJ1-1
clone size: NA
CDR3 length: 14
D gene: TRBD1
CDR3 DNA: TGTGCCTGGCAGCACAGGGGGTCGTACACTGAAGCTTTCTTT
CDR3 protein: CAWQHRGSYTEAFF